A single T cell receptor (beta chain) is shown here with its context. What it binds is not known. The data belong to a study of OX40 agonist ivuxolimab in advanced cancers. Sequenced by immunoSEQ multiplex PCR; TCRdb stores in-frame clones only, minus some. Of more than 75,000 clones in the sample, around 90% are singletons; the top ten hold 0.71%. Blood got drawn at baseline, again on cycle 4 day 1, and then on cycle 7 day 1. Germline CDR1 reads SGHTA; CDR2 reads FQGTGA. Trimming left V 9 bases short and J 0 bases short, with 18 bases between. The CDR3 runs 15 residues. Study findings and constraints: Dose levels from 0.1 to 3.0 mg/kg saw CD4+ and CD8+ blood T cells expand clonally by week 6. There were also nonresponders showing low normalized T-cell clonal expansion.

The clonotype comes from an adult with an advanced solid tumor such as melanoma, head and neck, liver or kidney cancer. This chain links TRBV7-3 with TRBJ2-7; D is possibly TRBD1 or TRBD2 (5 bases each). The sample in question was CD4+ or CD8+ T cells sorted from blood, obtained in a trial of the OX40 agonist ivuxolimab. The CDR3: CARIAYSGSSYEQYF. The CDR3, as DNA: TGTGCCAGAATCGCCTATTCAGGGAGCTCCTACGAGCAGTACTTC.